These 25 T cell receptor beta chains originate from one sample sequenced in a study of OX40 agonist ivuxolimab in advanced cancers. The repertoire was sequenced with immunoSEQ multiplex PCR; TCRdb's copy has only in-frame clones and lacks some. The data show around 77,000 clones, about nine tenths seen once. The specimen was CD4+ or CD8+ T cells sorted from blood, collected in a trial of the OX40 agonist ivuxolimab. These receptors came from an adult with an advanced solid tumor such as melanoma, head and neck, liver or kidney cancer.

Only a few counts were recorded for this clone. The V call is TRBV30, the J call TRBJ1-5; 11 bases align to TRBD1. J lost 6 bases, V lost 3 bases, and 4 bases had no gene match. CDR1 and CDR2 from the germline V gene are GTSNPN and SVGIG (reference sequence). The CDR3 is 14 amino acids. DNA of the CDR3: TGTGCCTGGAGCAGGGGGACAGGGGGTCAGCCCCAGCATTTT. Amino acid sequence: CAWSRGTGGQPQHF.

The table lists this clone with a count of one. The chain's CDR3 is CASQSGQGADTEAFF. CDR3 nucleotides: TGTGCCAGCCAATCGGGACAGGGGGCTGACACTGAAGCTTTCTTT. This chain links TRBV2 with TRBJ1-1; 12 nucleotides match TRBD1. Germline V gene data show CDR1 as SNHLY and CDR2 as FYNNEI. The CDR3 loop spans 15 amino acids. Trimming removed 8 bases from V and 3 bases from J; junction bases left unmatched: 7.

The chain combines TRBV9 with TRBJ2-7, with D possibly matching TRBD1 (6 bases). CDR3 length: 13 residues. Per the germline V gene, CDR1 is SGDLS and CDR2 is YYNGEE. V shed 4 bases and J shed 7 bases, with 15 bases lying between them. In DNA, the CDR3 is TGTGCCAGCAGCCCCCGGTGGGACACGGAGCAGTACTTC. This encodes CASSPRWDTEQYF.

This chain links TRBV27 with TRBJ2-7; D possibly corresponds to TRBD1 (5 bases). V shed 4 bases and J shed 12 bases, with 19 bases lying between them. Germline V lookup: CDR1 MNHEY, CDR2 SMNVEV (reference sequence). The CDR3 is 13 amino acids. CDR3 DNA: TGTGCCAGCAGTTCCCCCCCAGGGATTGGGTTGTACTTC. As protein: CASSSPPGIGLYF.

The J gene is TRBJ1-6, the V gene TRBV9; D might be TRBD1 (5 bases). Trimming shortened V by 4 bases and J by 5 bases, and 13 bases separated the two germline ends. This CDR3 spans 15 amino acids. Germline V gene sequence: CDR1 SGDLS, CDR2 YYNGEE. The CDR3 coding sequence is TGTGCCAGCAGCCCCTCGCCAGGGCATAATTCACCCCTCCACTTT. It codes for CASSPSPGHNSPLHF.

This chain links TRBV2 with TRBJ1-2; TRBD1 matches at 8 bases. Germline CDR1 is SNHLY and CDR2 is FYNNEI. V was pared by 7 bases and J by 4 bases, with 5 bases of the junction left unmatched. CDR3 size: 13 residues. CDR3 coding DNA: TGTGCCAGCACCCCAGGGGGCGGCTATGGCTACACCTTC. Protein sequence: CASTPGGGYGYTF.

Regarding this clone: One junction end does not reproduce the germline sequence, and a read error may be involved. Other DNA sequences of this sample code for an identical CDR3. This sequence joins TRBV2 and TRBJ2-3; 7 bases line up with TRBD1. The length of the CDR3 is 11 residues. Germline values: CDR1 SNHLY, CDR2 FYNNEI. CDR3 in amino acids: CASSRLFQTGF. The CDR3 coding sequence is TGTGCCAGCAGTCGACTCTTCCAGACAGGGTTC.

The chain combines TRBV6-1 with TRBJ1-4; tentative D call: TRBD1 (6 bases). Deletions cut 4 bases from V and 3 bases from J, with 12 bases between. The CDR3 is 15 amino acids. Germline loops: CDR1 MNHNS, CDR2 SASEGT. CDR3 sequence reads: CASSGGGGPNEKLFF. As DNA, the CDR3 is TGTGCCAGCAGTGGAGGGGGGGGTCCTAATGAAAAACTGTTTTTT.

This sequence joins TRBV5-4 and TRBJ1-5; TRBD1 agrees at 7 bases. J gave up 7 bases and V 4 bases, and 2 bases lay outside the gene matches. Germline-derived CDR1 and CDR2 are SGHNT and YYREEE (reference sequence). CDR3 length equals 12 residues. Here the CDR3 DNA reads TGTGCCAGCAGCAGGGACAGCCAGCCCCAGCATTTT. Its protein product is CASSRDSQPQHF.

V usage is TRBV25-1 and J usage is TRBJ2-3, with D hard to call. V lost 8 bases, J lost 3 bases, and 9 bases lay in between. Germline CDR1 reads MGHDK; CDR2 reads SYGVNS. The CDR3 sequence is 12 residues long. As DNA, the CDR3 is TGTGCCAGCTCACGACTGACAGATACGCAGTATTTT. Translating it yields CASSRLTDTQYF.

The chain combines TRBV2 with TRBJ1-6, with D perhaps matching TRBD1 (5 bases). Germline V gives CDR1 SNHLY, CDR2 FYNNEI. The CDR3 contains 17 residues. Deletions cut 7 bases from V and 6 bases from J, with 22 bases between. CDR3 region: CASIPPGGNLFNSPLHF. The CDR3 DNA is TGTGCCAGCATCCCTCCCGGGGGGAACCTTTTTAATTCACCCCTCCACTTT. Using reference TRBV2 and TRBJ1-6 for the parts outside the CDR3, the full variable domain is EPEVTQTPSHQVTQMGQEVILRCVPISNHLYFYWYRQILGQKVEFLVSFYNNEISEKSEIFDDQFSVERPDGSNFTLKIRSTKLEDSAMYFCASIPPGGNLFNSPLHFGNGTRLTVT.

The chain has TRBV15 and TRBJ1-1, with a weak D call TRBD1 (5 bases). V was trimmed by 3 bases and J by 6 bases, leaving 17 bases between them. This CDR3 spans 15 amino acids. Germline CDR1 reads LNHNV; CDR2 reads YYDKDF (reference sequence). CDR3 sequence reads: CATSSGRRWGAEAFF. The DNA for the CDR3 is TGTGCCACCAGCAGTGGACGTCGGTGGGGGGCTGAAGCTTTCTTT.

V and J are TRBV5-1 and TRBJ2-1; D is perhaps TRBD2 (6 bases). From germline, CDR1 is SGHRS and CDR2 YFSETQ. The CDR3 has 15 residues. Trimming took off 4 bases at V and 10 bases at J, with 21 bases between the two ends. The CDR3 sequence: CASSHPSGGAQEQFF. The CDR3 DNA follows: TGCGCCAGCAGCCACCCCTCCGGCGGGGCGCAGGAGCAGTTCTTC.

The J gene is TRBJ1-1, the V gene TRBV4-2, with D tentatively TRBD1 (6 bases). V was shortened by 4 bases and J by 1 base, with 13 bases between the two germline ends. Germline V gives CDR1 LGHNA, CDR2 YNFKEQ. This CDR3 region has 15 residues. The CDR3 sequence: CASSRATDRNTEAFF. The CDR3 bases are TGTGCCAGCAGCCGTGCAACGGACAGGAACACTGAAGCTTTCTTT.

The gene calls are TRBV30 and TRBJ2-5; 7 bases match TRBD1. The length of the CDR3 is 15 residues. The germline CDR1 and CDR2 sequences are GTSNPN and SVGIG (reference sequence). The J segment lost 3 bases and the V segment lost 4 bases, leaving 11 bases of the junction unmatched. The chain's CDR3 is CAWNRGQSVEETQYF. The CDR3 DNA is TGTGCCTGGAATAGGGGACAGTCGGTAGAAGAGACCCAGTACTTC.

The rearrangement uses TRBV19 and TRBJ1-2; D call uncertain. Germline V CDR1 and CDR2: LNHDA, SQIVND (reference sequence). The germline V and J ends were trimmed by 2 bases and 8 bases, with 21 bases remaining between them. This CDR3 comprises 16 residues. CDR3 protein: CASSITPPRSIDGYTF. The CDR3 DNA is TGTGCCAGTAGTATAACCCCACCGCGGAGTATAGACGGCTACACCTTC.

The chain couples TRBV29-1 to TRBJ2-3; D is perhaps TRBD1 or TRBD2 (5 bases each). Germline assignment: CDR1 SQVTM and CDR2 ANQGSEA. The length of the CDR3 is 14 residues. V lost 6 bases to trimming and J lost 2 bases, with 15 bases between them. This CDR3 reads CSVAGTLDTDTQYF. CDR3 nucleotides: TGCAGCGTCGCCGGGACCCTAGACACAGATACGCAGTATTTT.

This clone was observed a handful of times. The chain has TRBV5-4 and TRBJ2-5, with TRBD2 matching over 7 bases. The junction had 5 bases not matched to a gene; V was cut back by 3 bases and J by 3 bases. The CDR3 is 14 amino acids. Germline V gene data show CDR1 as SGHNT and CDR2 as YYREEE (reference sequence). CDR3 nucleotides: TGTGCCAGCAGCTACCGTGGGGGGGAAGAGACCCAGTACTTC. Protein sequence: CASSYRGGEETQYF.

The chain is built from TRBV2 and TRBJ1-5; 8 bases are a match to TRBD1. This CDR3 has 15 residues. Trimming at V came to 4 bases and at J to 4 bases, leaving 6 bases not matched to a gene. CDR1 and CDR2 (germline): SNHLY, FYNNEI. The CDR3 region is CASSVGQGRNQPQHF. As DNA, the CDR3 is TGTGCCAGCAGTGTTGGACAGGGCAGAAATCAGCCCCAGCATTTT.

The V and J genes are TRBV11-2 and TRBJ2-1; D gene uncertain. This CDR3 has 14 residues. V shed 7 bases and J shed 3 bases, with 13 bases lying between them. CDR1 is SGHAT and CDR2 is FQNNGV in the germline V gene. The CDR3 DNA reads as TGTGCCAGCAACGGGCAGGCCATCTACAATGAGCAGTTCTTC. This codes for CASNGQAIYNEQFF. The variable domain in full, completed from reference TRBV11-2 and TRBJ2-1, reads EAGVAQSPRYKIIEKRQSVAFWCNPISGHATLYWYQQILGQGPKLLIQFQNNGVVDDSQLPKDRFSAERLKGVDSTLKIQPAKLEDSAVYLCASNGQAIYNEQFFGPGTRLTVL.

This sequence joins TRBV28 and TRBJ1-2; 8 bases are a match to TRBD1. This CDR3 is built from 14 residues. Per germline, CDR1 MDHEN and CDR2 SYDVKM. V shed 7 bases and J 0 bases; nucleotides not matched to a gene: 4. The CDR3 DNA sequence: TGTGCCAGCAAGGGACAGGACTCTAACTATGGCTACACCTTC. Translated, it gives CASKGQDSNYGYTF.

The genes are TRBV5-1 and TRBJ2-7; unclear D gene. The CDR3 length is 12 residues. V lost 1 base, J lost 2 bases, and 4 bases lay in between. Germline-derived CDR1 and CDR2 are SGHRS and YFSETQ. As DNA, the CDR3 is TGCGCCAGCAGCTTGACAACCTACGAGCAGTACTTC. This gives the protein CASSLTTYEQYF.

J is TRBJ1-2 and V is TRBV11-2; 8 nucleotides agree with TRBD1. Unmatched junction bases numbered 9, after V lost 4 bases and J lost 2 bases. CDR1 SGHAT and CDR2 FQNNGV come from the germline V gene. This CDR3 spans 16 amino acids. CDR3 nucleotide sequence: TGTGCCAGCAGCTCTTCCCGGACAGGGCAAAACTATGGCTACACCTTC. As protein: CASSSSRTGQNYGYTF.

The rearrangement links TRBV2 to TRBJ1-2, with unresolved D. Germline CDR1 and CDR2: SNHLY and FYNNEI. This CDR3 is built from 15 residues. V lost 8 bases, J lost 0 bases, and 16 bases lay in between. In DNA, the CDR3 is TGTGCCAGCTGTTATACAGAAATCACTAACTATGGCTACACCTTC. Encoded protein: CASCYTEITNYGYTF. The full variable domain, its missing parts supplied by reference TRBV2 and TRBJ1-2, is EPEVTQTPSHQVTQMGQEVILRCVPISNHLYFYWYRQILGQKVEFLVSFYNNEISEKSEIFDDQFSVERPDGSNFTLKIRSTKLEDSAMYFCASCYTEITNYGYTFGSGTRLTVV.

The chain employs TRBV5-6 and TRBJ2-5; D may be TRBD1 or TRBD2 (5 bases each). The V gene lost 4 bases and the J gene lost 0 bases, with 16 bases spanning the gap. The CDR3 runs 16 residues. CDR1 and CDR2 from the germline V gene are SGHDT and YYEEEE. CDR3 sequence reads: CASSPFGGLYQETQYF. CDR3 DNA: TGTGCCAGCAGCCCGTTTGGGGGATTGTACCAAGAGACCCAGTACTTC.